This T cell receptor beta chain was documented in a study of blood T cells in healthy people across ages. Together with a sample-barcoded 5' primer, a J-beta primer mix was included in a second PCR lasting roughly 6 to 12 cycles. TCRdb called the 5' RACE reads again in MiXCR, with one record for every CDR3 protein. The sample holds 650,000 or so distinct CDR3 sequences, more than 45% seen once. This clonotype came up once. The origin of this receptor is a woman of 80 years or more in good health. Sequenced: blood.

CDR3 nucleotide sequence: TGTGCCAGCAGCTTAGCGGGTTCGGGGACGGACGTCTACGAGCAGTACTTC. It encodes CASSLAGSGTDVYEQYF. V and J are TRBV7-2 and TRBJ2-7; D is perhaps TRBD1 or TRBD2 (5 bases each). Germline CDR1 reads SGHTA; CDR2 reads FQGNSA. The CDR3 extends over 17 amino acids. The V and J ends lost 0 bases and 3 bases respectively, with 18 bases between them.